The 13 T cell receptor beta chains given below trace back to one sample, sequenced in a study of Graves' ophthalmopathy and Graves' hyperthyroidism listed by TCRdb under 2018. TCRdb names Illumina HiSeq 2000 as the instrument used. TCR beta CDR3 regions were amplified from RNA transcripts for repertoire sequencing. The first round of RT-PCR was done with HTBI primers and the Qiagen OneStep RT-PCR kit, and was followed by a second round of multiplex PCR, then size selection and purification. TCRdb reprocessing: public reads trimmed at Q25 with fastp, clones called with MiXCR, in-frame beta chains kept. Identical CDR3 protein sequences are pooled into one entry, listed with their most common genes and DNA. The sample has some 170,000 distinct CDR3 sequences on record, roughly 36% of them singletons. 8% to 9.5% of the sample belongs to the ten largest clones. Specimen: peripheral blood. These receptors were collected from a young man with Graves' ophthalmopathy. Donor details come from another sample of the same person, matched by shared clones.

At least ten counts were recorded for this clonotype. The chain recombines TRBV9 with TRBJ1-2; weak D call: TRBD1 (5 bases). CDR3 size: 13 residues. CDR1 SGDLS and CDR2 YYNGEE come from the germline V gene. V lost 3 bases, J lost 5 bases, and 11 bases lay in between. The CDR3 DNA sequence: TGTGCCAGCAGCGGTCGAGACAGTTATGGCTACACCTTC. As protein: CASSGRDSYGYTF.

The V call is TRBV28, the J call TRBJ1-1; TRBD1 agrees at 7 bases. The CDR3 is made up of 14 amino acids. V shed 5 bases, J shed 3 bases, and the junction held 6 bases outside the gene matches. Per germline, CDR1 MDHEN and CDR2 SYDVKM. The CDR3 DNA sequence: TGTGCCAGCAGTCAAGACAGGGATGACACTGAAGCTTTCTTT. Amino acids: CASSQDRDDTEAFF.

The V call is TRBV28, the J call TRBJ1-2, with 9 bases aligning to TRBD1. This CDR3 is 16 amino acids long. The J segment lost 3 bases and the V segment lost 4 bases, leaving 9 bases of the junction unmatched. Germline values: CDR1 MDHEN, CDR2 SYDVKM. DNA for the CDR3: TGTGCCAGCAGTTCCCCGGAGGGACAGGGTGACTATGGCTACACCTTC. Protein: CASSSPEGQGDYGYTF.

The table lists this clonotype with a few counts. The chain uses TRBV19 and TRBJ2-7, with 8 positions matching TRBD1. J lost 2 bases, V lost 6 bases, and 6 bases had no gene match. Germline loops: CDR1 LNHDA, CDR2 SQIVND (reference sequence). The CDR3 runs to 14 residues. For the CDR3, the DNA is TGTGCCAGTAGCCCGACAGGGGTTCCCTACGAGCAGTACTTC. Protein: CASSPTGVPYEQYF. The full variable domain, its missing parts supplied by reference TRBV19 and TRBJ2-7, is DGGITQSPKYLFRKEGQNVTLSCEQNLNHDAMYWYRQDPGQGLRLIYYSQIVNDFQKGDIAEGYSVSREKKESFPLTVTSAQKNPTAFYLCASSPTGVPYEQYFGPGTRLTVT.

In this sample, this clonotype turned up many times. The CDR3 DNA sequence: TGTGCCAGCAGCATCGGGACAGGCAATCAGCCCCAGCATTTT. Its translation is CASSIGTGNQPQHF. The chain recombines TRBV7-8 with TRBJ1-5; the match to TRBD1 covers 7 bases. The CDR3 covers 14 residues. J lost 2 bases, V lost 5 bases, and 3 bases had no gene match. In germline, CDR1 is SGHVS, CDR2 FQNEAQ.

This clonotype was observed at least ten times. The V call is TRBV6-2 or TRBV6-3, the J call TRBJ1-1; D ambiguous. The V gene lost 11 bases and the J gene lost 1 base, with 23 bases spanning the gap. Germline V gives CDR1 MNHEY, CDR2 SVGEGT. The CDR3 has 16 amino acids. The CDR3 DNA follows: TGTGCCGCCCGGACGGCCAAGGAAGGATCGAACACTGAAGCTTTCTTT. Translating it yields CAARTAKEGSNTEAFF.

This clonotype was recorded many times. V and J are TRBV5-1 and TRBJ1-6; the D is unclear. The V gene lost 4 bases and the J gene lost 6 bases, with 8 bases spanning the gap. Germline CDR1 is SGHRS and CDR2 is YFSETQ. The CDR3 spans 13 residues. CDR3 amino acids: CASSEQSNSPLHF. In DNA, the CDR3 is TGCGCCAGCAGCGAACAGAGTAATTCACCCCTCCACTTT.

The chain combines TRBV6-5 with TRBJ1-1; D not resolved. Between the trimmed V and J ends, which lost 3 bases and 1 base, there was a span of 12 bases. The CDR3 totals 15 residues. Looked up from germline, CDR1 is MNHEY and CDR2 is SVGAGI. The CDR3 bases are TGTGCCAGCAGTTATTATCACAGCACGAACACTGAAGCTTTCTTT. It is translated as CASSYYHSTNTEAFF.

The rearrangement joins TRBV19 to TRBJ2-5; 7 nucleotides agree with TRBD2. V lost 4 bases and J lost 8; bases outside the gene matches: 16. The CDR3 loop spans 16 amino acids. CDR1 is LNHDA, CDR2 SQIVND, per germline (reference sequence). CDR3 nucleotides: TGTGCCAGTAGTAAGGCCCCGGCTGCGGGGGTCGCAACCCAGTACTTC. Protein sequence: CASSKAPAAGVATQYF.

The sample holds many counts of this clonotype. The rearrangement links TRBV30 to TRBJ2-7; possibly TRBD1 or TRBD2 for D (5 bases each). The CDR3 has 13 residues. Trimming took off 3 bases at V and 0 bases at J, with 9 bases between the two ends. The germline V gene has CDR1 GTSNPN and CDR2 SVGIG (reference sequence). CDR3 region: CAWRGDGSYEQYF. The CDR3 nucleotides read TGTGCCTGGAGGGGGGACGGCTCCTACGAGCAGTACTTC.

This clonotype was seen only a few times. This CDR3 is CASSPRGHTEAFF. The CDR3 nucleotides are TGTGCCAGCAGCCCCAGGGGGCACACTGAAGCTTTCTTT. This chain joins TRBV12-3 or TRBV12-4 and TRBJ1-1; 8 bases align to TRBD1. The CDR3 contains 13 residues. J lost 3 bases, V lost 6 bases, and 3 bases had no gene match.

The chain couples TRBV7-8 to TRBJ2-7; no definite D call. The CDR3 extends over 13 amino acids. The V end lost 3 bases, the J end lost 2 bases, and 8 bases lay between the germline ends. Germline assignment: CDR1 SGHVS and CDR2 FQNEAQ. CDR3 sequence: CASSLADAYEQYF. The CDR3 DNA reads TGTGCCAGCAGCTTGGCGGACGCCTACGAGCAGTACTTC.

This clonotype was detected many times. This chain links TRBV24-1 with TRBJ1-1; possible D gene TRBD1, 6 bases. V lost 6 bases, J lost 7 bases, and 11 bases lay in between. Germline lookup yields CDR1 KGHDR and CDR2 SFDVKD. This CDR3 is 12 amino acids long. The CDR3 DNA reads TGTGCCACCAGTTTTGGGGGCGGTGAAGCTTTCTTT. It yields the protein CATSFGGGEAFF.